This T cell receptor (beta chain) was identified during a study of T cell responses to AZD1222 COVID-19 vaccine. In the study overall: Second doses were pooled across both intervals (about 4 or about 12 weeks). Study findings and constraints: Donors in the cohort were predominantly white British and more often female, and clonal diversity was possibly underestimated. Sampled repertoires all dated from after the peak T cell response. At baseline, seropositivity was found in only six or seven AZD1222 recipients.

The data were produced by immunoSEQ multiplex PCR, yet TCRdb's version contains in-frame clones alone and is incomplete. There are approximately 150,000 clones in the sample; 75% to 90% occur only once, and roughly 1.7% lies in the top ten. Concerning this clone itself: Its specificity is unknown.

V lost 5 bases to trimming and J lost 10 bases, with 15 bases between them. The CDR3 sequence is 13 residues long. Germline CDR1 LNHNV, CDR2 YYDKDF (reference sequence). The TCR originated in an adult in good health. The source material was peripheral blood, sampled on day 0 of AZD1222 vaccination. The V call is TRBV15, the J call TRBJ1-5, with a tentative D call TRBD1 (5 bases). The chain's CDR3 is CATSEAKGKPQHF. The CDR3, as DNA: TGTGCCACCAGCGAGGCCAAGGGGAAACCCCAGCATTTT.